This TCR beta chain was recovered during a study of OX40 agonist ivuxolimab in advanced cancers. Study context: Patients received ivuxolimab, an agonistic anti-OX40 (CD134) antibody. Every 2 weeks, patients got intravenous ivuxolimab at one of six dose levels (0.01-10 mg/kg). Prior anti-PD-1, anti-PD-L1 or anti-CTLA-4 therapy did not bar entry, and about 38% had some.

Assay used: immunoSEQ multiplex PCR; TCRdb lists only in-frame clones, some missing. The data contain some 120,000 clones, 85% to 95% of them singletons. The CDR3 spans 13 residues. Germline assignment: CDR1 SGHNT and CDR2 YYREEE (reference sequence). V was shortened by 3 bases and J by 7 bases, with 10 bases between the two germline ends. The material was CD4+ or CD8+ T cells sorted from blood, obtained in a trial of the OX40 agonist ivuxolimab. This TCR was sampled from an adult with an advanced solid tumor such as melanoma, head and neck, liver or kidney cancer. V is TRBV5-4 and J is TRBJ2-2; no clear D gene. The CDR3 nucleotides read TGTGCCAGCAGCTCGGGTGGGATCGGGGAGCTGTTTTTT. It translates to CASSSGGIGELFF.